The T cell receptor beta chain described here comes from a study of T-cell reconstitution after alpha-beta-depleted transplantation in children. Study-wide results and caveats: Once a year had passed after transplant, T-cell counts and diversity came mostly from newly produced T cells. The study traced high day-60 TCRbeta diversity in some patients to surviving recipient T cells and thymic progenitors. Where alpha-beta T cells came from about two months after transplant was reportedly several hundred expanded graft clones.

Between the trimmed V and J ends, which lost 2 bases and 1 base, there was a span of 11 bases. The germline gives CDR1 LGHNA, CDR2 YNFKEQ. The CDR3 is 15 residues long. Library preparation (for TCRbeta) was performed with unique molecular identifiers. TCRdb re-derived calls from the PCR reads in MiXCR, one entry per CDR3 protein. This sample yields hundreds of thousands of distinct CDR3 sequences, of which under 14% are seen a single time; about a quarter belongs to the top ten. This clonotype has a count of ten or more. Its specificity is unknown. The rearrangement links TRBV4-2 to TRBJ2-5; D is tentatively TRBD1 or TRBD2 (5 bases each). Specimen: peripheral blood, collected 180 days after TCRalphabeta/CD19-depleted stem cell transplant. This clonotype was sampled from a male patient aged 2 to 9 who had a stem cell transplant for chronic granulomatous disease, so the T cells may come from the graft donor. The DNA of the CDR3 is TGTGCCAGCAGCCAAACAGGAGGCGCCCAAGAGACCCAGTACTTC. It codes for CASSQTGGAQETQYF.